A selection of T cell receptor beta chains follows, all from one sample in a study of T cells in Graves' hyperthyroidism and ophthalmopathy. Each CDR3 protein is one row after TCRdb ran MiXCR on the multiplex PCR reads. The top ten clones hold roughly 31% of a sample with around 720,000 distinct CDR3 sequences, about a third of them seen once. Sequencing was carried out using blood. These TCRs come from a woman between 40 and 55 years old with Graves' hyperthyroidism. Both conserved end residues are part of each CDR3. D genes are given only for firm matches. Size tells how often a clone was seen (once, few, many) or the class of an expanded clone, and some rows leave it out.

D gene,J gene,V gene,clone size,CDR3 DNA,CDR3 protein
.,TRBJ2-2,TRBV7-9,.,TGTGCCAGCAGCTACAGGGACCCCGCCGGGGAGCTGTTTTTT,CASSYRDPAGELFF
TRBD1,TRBJ1-5,TRBV5-1,.,TGCGCCAGCAGGGCCGGGACAGGGGGAAATCAGCCCCAGCATTTT,CASRAGTGGNQPQHF
.,TRBJ2-6,TRBV7-2,.,TGTGCCAGCAGCTTGGATTGGGGGTCTGGGGCCAACGTCCTGACTTTC,CASSLDWGSGANVLTF
.,TRBJ1-2,TRBV6-5,.,TGTGCCAGCGCGCGAGGGGATGGCTACACCTTC,CASARGDGYTF
.,TRBJ1-1,TRBV29-1,few,TGCAGCAGCTTGTCCCCAGGGAATTTCGCTGAAGCTTTCTTT,CSSLSPGNFAEAFF
.,TRBJ2-7,TRBV20-1,.,TGCAGTGCTCAGAGTCCTACCTACGAGCAGTACTTC,CSAQSPTYEQYF
.,TRBJ1-1,TRBV15,.,TGTGCCACCAGCAGAACCAGGGGTCCTGAAGCTTTCTTT,CATSRTRGPEAFF
.,TRBJ2-7,TRBV4-1,.,TGCGCCAGCAGCCTTCCTGGACAGACCTACGAGCAGTACTTC,CASSLPGQTYEQYF
.,TRBJ1-1,TRBV6-5,.,TGTGCCACCCGGGACAACACTGAAGCTTTCTTT,CATRDNTEAFF
.,TRBJ1-4,TRBV13,few,TGTGCCAGCAGCTGGACAGACTCAACTAATGAAAAACTGTTTTTT,CASSWTDSTNEKLFF
.,TRBJ2-5,TRBV18,many,TGTGCCAGCTCACTTACCGCGGCGGAGACCCAGTACTTC,CASSLTAAETQYF
TRBD1,TRBJ2-5,TRBV7-2,many,TGTGCCAGCAGCCGGGACAGGGGGGAAGAGACCCAGTACTTC,CASSRDRGEETQYF
.,TRBJ1-2,TRBV9,many,TGTGCCAGCAGTTCTCGGACCCAGTACGGGGATGGCTACACCTTC,CASSSRTQYGDGYTF
.,TRBJ1-5,TRBV2,few,TGTGCCAGCAGTTACGAGAGACAGGATTATAGCAATCAGCCCCAGCATTTT,CASSYERQDYSNQPQHF
TRBD1,TRBJ1-2,TRBV5-1,many,TGCGCCAGCAGCTTCCAGGGGGACTATGGCTACACCTTC,CASSFQGDYGYTF
.,TRBJ2-7,TRBV9,few,TGTGCCAGCAGTCCAAGAGGATCCGCCCAGTACTTC,CASSPRGSAQYF
.,TRBJ1-2,TRBV5-6,many,TGTGCCAGCAGCTTGGGGACGCCTGTCTATGGCTACACCTTC,CASSLGTPVYGYTF
.,TRBJ1-2,TRBV15,once,TGTGCCACCAGCAGAGCCGGGACGAGGGGCTACGGTGGCTACACCTTC,CATSRAGTRGYGGYTF
.,TRBJ1-4,TRBV13,many,TGTGCCAGCAGCTTAGAGGGTTTCGGTGAAAAACTGTTTTTT,CASSLEGFGEKLFF
.,TRBJ1-4,TRBV7-9,many,TGTGCCAGCAGCTTAGCCGAGGAAAAACTGTTTTTT,CASSLAEEKLFF
.,TRBJ1-4,TRBV5-6,.,TGTGCCAGCAGCTTTCCTGTTGTCTCTCGGGCTAATGAAAAACTGTTTTTT,CASSFPVVSRANEKLFF
.,TRBJ1-2,TRBV7-8,few,TGTGCCAGCAGCTTAGATAGAAGATTTTCAGGGCCGGACTATGGCTACACCTTC,CASSLDRRFSGPDYGYTF